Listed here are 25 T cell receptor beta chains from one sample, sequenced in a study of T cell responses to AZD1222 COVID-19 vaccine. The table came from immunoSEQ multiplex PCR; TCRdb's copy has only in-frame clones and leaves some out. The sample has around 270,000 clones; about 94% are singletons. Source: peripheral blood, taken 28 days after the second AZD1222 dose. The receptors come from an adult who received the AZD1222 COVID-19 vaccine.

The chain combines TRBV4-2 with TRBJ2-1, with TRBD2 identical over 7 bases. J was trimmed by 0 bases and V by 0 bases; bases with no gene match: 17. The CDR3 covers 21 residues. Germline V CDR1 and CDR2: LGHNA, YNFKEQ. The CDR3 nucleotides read TGTGCCAGCAGCCAAGATTGGGGGGGACGGTTTAGGGGATACTCCTACAATGAGCAGTTCTTC. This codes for CASSQDWGGRFRGYSYNEQFF.

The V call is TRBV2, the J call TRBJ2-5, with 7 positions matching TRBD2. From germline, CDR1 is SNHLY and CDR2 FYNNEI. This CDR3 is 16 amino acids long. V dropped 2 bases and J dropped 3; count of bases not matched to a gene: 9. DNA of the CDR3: TGTGCCAGCAGTGAAAGGGCTAGCGGAGGGAAAGAGACCCAGTACTTC. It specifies CASSERASGGKETQYF.

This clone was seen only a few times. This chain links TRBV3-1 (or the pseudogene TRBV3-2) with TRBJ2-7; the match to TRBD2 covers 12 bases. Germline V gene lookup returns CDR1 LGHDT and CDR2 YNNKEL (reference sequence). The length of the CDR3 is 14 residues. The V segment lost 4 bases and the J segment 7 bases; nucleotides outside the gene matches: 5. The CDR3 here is CASSLASGRAEQYF. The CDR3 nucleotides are TGTGCCAGCAGCCTCGCTAGCGGGAGGGCGGAGCAGTACTTC.

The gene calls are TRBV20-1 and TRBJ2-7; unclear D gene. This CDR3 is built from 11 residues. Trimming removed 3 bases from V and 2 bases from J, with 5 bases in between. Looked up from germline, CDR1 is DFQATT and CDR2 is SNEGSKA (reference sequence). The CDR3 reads CSASSPYEQYF. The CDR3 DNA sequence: TGCAGTGCTAGCTCGCCCTACGAGCAGTACTTC.

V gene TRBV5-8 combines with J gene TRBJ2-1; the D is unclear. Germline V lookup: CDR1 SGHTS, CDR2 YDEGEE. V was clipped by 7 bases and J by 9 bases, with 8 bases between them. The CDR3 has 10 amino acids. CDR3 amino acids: CASSLTEQFF. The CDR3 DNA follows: TGTGCCAGCTCCCTTACTGAGCAGTTCTTC.

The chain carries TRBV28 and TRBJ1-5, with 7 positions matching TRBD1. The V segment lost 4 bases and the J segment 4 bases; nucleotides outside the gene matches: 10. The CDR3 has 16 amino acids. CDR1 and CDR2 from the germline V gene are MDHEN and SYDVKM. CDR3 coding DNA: TGTGCCAGCAGTTCTCCTAAGGGACAGTGGAATCAGCCCCAGCATTTT. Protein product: CASSSPKGQWNQPQHF.

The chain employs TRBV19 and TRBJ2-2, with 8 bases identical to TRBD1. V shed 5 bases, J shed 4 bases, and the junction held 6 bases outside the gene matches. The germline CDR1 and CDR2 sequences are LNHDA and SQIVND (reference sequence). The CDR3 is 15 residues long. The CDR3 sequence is CASSATGVGTGELFF. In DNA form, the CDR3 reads TGTGCCAGTAGTGCGACAGGGGTGGGCACCGGGGAGCTGTTTTTT.

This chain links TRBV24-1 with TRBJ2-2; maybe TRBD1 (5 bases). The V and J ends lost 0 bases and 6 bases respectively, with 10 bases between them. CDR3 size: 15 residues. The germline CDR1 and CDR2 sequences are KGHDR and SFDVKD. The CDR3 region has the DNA TGTGCCACCAGTGATTTGCAGGGATTCGCCGGGGAGCTGTTTTTT. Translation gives CATSDLQGFAGELFF.

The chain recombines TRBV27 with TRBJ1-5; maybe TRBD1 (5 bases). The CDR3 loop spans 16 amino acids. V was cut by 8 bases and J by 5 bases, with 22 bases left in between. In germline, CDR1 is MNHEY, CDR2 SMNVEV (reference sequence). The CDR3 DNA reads TGTGCCAGCTCCCCTTACGGCGGAGGGGACCATCAGCCCCAGCATTTT. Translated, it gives CASSPYGGGDHQPQHF.

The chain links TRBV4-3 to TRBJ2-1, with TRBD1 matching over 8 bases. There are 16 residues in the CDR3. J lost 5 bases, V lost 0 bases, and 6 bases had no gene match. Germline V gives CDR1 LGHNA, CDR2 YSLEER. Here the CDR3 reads CASSQDRGRGHNEQFF. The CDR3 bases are TGCGCCAGCAGCCAAGATAGGGGCAGGGGGCACAATGAGCAGTTCTTC.

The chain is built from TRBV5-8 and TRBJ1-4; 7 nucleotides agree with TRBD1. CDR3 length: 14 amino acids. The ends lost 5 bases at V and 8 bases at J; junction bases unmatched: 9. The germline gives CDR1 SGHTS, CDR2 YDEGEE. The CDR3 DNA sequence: TGTGCCAGCAGGCTGACAGGGTTACGGGAAAAACTGTTTTTT. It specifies CASRLTGLREKLFF.

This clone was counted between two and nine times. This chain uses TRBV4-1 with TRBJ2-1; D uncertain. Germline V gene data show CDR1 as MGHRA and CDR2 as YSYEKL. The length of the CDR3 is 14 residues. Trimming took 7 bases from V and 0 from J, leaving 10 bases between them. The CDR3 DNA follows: TGCGCCAGCAACGGCGGTCCCTCCTACAATGAGCAGTTCTTC. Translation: CASNGGPSYNEQFF.

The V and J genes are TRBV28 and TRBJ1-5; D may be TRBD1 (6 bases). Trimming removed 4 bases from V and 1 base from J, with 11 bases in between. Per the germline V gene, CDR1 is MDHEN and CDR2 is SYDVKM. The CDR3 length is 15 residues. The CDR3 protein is CASSSGAQSNQPQHF. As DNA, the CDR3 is TGTGCCAGCAGTTCGGGGGCCCAGAGCAATCAGCCCCAGCATTTT.

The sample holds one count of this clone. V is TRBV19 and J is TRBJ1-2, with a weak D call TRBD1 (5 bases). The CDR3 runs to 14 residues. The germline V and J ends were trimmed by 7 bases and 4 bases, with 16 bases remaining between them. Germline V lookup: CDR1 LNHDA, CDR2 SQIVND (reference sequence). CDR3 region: CASTGKGAFYGYTF. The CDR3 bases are TGTGCCAGTACCGGAAAAGGGGCCTTCTATGGCTACACCTTC. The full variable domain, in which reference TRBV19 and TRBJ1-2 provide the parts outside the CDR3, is DGGITQSPKYLFRKEGQNVTLSCEQNLNHDAMYWYRQDPGQGLRLIYYSQIVNDFQKGDIAEGYSVSREKKESFPLTVTSAQKNPTAFYLCASTGKGAFYGYTFGSGTRLTVV.

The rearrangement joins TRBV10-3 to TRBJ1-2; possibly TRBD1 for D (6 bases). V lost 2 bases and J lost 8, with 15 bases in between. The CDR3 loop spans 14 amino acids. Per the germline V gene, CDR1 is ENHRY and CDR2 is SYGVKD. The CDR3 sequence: CAISEATGPRGYTF. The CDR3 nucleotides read TGTGCCATCAGTGAGGCGACAGGTCCGCGAGGCTACACCTTC.

The CDR3 DNA reads TGTGCCACCAGCAGAGATCCTTCAGATACGCAGTATTTT. Residues: CATSRDPSDTQYF. The chain is built from TRBV15 and TRBJ2-3; the D is unclear. Germline CDR1 is LNHNV and CDR2 is YYDKDF (reference sequence). V was trimmed by 0 bases and J by 4 bases, leaving 5 bases between them. The CDR3 has 13 residues.

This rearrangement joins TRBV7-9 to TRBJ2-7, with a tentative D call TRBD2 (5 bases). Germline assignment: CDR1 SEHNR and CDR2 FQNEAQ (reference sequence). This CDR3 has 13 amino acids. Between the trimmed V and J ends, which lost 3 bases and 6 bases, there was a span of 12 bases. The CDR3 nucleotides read TGTGCCAGCAGCTTGGGAGTCCAGAGCGAGCAGTACTTC. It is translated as CASSLGVQSEQYF.

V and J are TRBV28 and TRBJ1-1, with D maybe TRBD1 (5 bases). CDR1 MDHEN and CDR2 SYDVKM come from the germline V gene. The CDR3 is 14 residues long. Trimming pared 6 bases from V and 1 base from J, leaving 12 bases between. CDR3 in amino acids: CASSKLTGNTEAFF. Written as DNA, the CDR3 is TGTGCCAGCAGCAAACTTACAGGGAACACTGAAGCTTTCTTT. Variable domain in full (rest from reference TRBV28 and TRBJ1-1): DVKVTQSSRYLVKRTGEKVFLECVQDMDHENMFWYRQDPGLGLRLIYFSYDVKMKEKGDIPEGYSVSREKKERFSLILESASTNQTSMYLCASSKLTGNTEAFFGQGTRLTVV.

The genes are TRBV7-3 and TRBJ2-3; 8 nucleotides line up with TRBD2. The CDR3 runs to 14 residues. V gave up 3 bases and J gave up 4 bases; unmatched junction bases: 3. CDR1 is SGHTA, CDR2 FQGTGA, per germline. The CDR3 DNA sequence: TGTGCCAGCAGCTTGGGGACTAGTGCAGATACGCAGTATTTT. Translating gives CASSLGTSADTQYF.

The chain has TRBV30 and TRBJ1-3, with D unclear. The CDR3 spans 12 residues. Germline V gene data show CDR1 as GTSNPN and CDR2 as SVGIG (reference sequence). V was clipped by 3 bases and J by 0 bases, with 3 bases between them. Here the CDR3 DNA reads TGTGCCTGGAGGCTCTCTGGAAACACCATATATTTT. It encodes CAWRLSGNTIYF.

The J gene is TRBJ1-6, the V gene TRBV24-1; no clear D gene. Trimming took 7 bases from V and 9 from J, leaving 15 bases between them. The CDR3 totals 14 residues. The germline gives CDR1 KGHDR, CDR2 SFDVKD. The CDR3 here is CATSRAEKGSPLHF. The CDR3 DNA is TGTGCCACCAGCCGCGCCGAAAAGGGTTCACCCCTCCACTTT.

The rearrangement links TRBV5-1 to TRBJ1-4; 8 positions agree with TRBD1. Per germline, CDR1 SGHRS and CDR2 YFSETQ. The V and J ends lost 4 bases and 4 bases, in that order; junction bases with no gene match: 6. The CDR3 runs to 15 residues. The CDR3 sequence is CASSPGQGGNEKLFF. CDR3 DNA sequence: TGCGCCAGCAGCCCCGGACAGGGAGGTAATGAAAAACTGTTTTTT. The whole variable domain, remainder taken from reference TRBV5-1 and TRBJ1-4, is KAGVTQTPRYLIKTRGQQVTLSCSPISGHRSVSWYQQTPGQGLQFLFEYFSETQRNKGNFPGRFSGRQFSNSRSEMNVSTLELGDSALYLCASSPGQGGNEKLFFGSGTQLSVL.

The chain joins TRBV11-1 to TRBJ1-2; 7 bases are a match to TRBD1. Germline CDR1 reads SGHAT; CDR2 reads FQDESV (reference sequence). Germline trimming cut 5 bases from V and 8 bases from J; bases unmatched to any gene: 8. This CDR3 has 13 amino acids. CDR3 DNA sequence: TGTGCCAGCAGCGCCCGACAGGGCGGGGGCTACACCTTC. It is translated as CASSARQGGGYTF.

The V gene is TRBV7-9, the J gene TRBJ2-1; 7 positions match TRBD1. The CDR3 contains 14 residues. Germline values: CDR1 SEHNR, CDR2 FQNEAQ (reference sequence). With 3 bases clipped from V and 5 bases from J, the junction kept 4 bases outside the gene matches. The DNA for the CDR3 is TGTGCCAGCAGCTTCCAGGGGGTCCACAATGAGCAGTTCTTC. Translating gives CASSFQGVHNEQFF.

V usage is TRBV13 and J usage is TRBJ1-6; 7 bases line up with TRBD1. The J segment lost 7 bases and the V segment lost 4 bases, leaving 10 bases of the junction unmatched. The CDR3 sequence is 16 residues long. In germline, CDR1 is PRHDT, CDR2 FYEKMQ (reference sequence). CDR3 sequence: CASSWTPGTENSPLHF. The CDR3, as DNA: TGTGCCAGCAGCTGGACCCCCGGGACAGAAAATTCACCCCTCCACTTT.